The rows below give T cell receptor beta chains drawn from one sample of a study of regulatory T cells in long-lasting Graves disease. TCRdb fed the multiplex PCR reads into MiXCR, producing one record per CDR3 protein. The table has 250,000 to 300,000 distinct CDR3 sequences, 20% to 25% seen once. The sample in question was peripheral blood mononuclear cells (PBMCs), obtained when the disease was refractory, from a patient treated with antithyroid drugs. The source is a female donor with Graves disease. The CDR3 runs from the conserved cysteine through the conserved F or W. D genes are given only for firm matches. Rows give clone size only sometimes, using once, few, many, or a class for an expanded clone.

DNA,CDR3,V,D,J,size
TGTGCCAGCAGTTTAATGGGACAGCCCCAGCATTTT,CASSLMGQPQHF,TRBV12-3/TRBV12-4,.,TRBJ1-5,.
TGTGCCTGGAGCCAATTCTCCTACGAGCAGTACTTC,CAWSQFSYEQYF,TRBV30,.,TRBJ2-7,.
TGTGCCAGCAGCCCCCGAGCTATAACCTACGAGCAGTACTTC,CASSPRAITYEQYF,TRBV7-2,.,TRBJ2-7,many
TGTGCCAGCAGCTTAGAAGGGACTTTACCAGAGACCCAGTACTTC,CASSLEGTLPETQYF,TRBV7-6,.,TRBJ2-5,.
TGTGCCAGCCGGCGGCAGGGTTTGTCAAATGAGCAGTTCTTC,CASRRQGLSNEQFF,TRBV18,.,TRBJ2-1,.
TGTGCCAGCAGACCCCCGTCCGGCACTGAAGCTTTCTTT,CASRPPSGTEAFF,TRBV7-2,.,TRBJ1-1,few
TGTGCCAGCGGACAAGGGGGAAACCAGCCCCAGCATTTT,CASGQGGNQPQHF,TRBV6-2/TRBV6-3,.,TRBJ1-5,.
TGTGCCAGCAGTGCCGGGGGACCCTACGAGCAGTACTTC,CASSAGGPYEQYF,TRBV2,.,TRBJ2-7,few
TGCACCAGCAGCTTGGCCGGGGCAGGGGGCTACGAGCAGTACTTC,CTSSLAGAGGYEQYF,TRBV5-1,TRBD1,TRBJ2-7,.
TGTGCCAGCAGTTTCCGACCGGGAGACGGGGAGCTGTTTTTT,CASSFRPGDGELFF,TRBV25-1,.,TRBJ2-2,few
TGTGCCAGCAGTTACAGGGGGCTTGAAAAACTGTTTTTT,CASSYRGLEKLFF,TRBV6-9,TRBD1,TRBJ1-4,few
TGTGCCAGCAGTCCGGGACAGTTGAACACTGAAGCTTTCTTT,CASSPGQLNTEAFF,TRBV12-3/TRBV12-4,TRBD1,TRBJ1-1,many
TGTGCCTGGAGTGAATTAGGGAATAATTCACCCCTCCACTTT,CAWSELGNNSPLHF,TRBV30,.,TRBJ1-6,few
TGTGCCAGCAGCTTTGGGACGGGCCGGGGTGGGCAAGAGACCCAGTACTTC,CASSFGTGRGGQETQYF,TRBV7-2,.,TRBJ2-5,many
TGTGCCAGCAGTTACCGATCAGGGGTCGAGCAGTACTTC,CASSYRSGVEQYF,TRBV6-5,.,TRBJ2-7,.
TGCGCCAGCAGCTTGCTTCCCGGGGAGCTGTTTTTT,CASSLLPGELFF,TRBV5-5,.,TRBJ2-2,many
TGTGCCAGCAGCGTAGACCCCTTTGTGAGCGGGAGAGAGACCCAGTACTTC,CASSVDPFVSGRETQYF,TRBV9,TRBD2,TRBJ2-5,.
TGTGCCTGGAGAGTATGGGCACTGAACACTGAAGCTTTCTTT,CAWRVWALNTEAFF,TRBV30,.,TRBJ1-1,many
TGTGCCAGCAGCCAAAGATACGAGCAGTACTTC,CASSQRYEQYF,TRBV28,.,TRBJ2-7,many
TGTGCCAGTAGTACCGCTGGTAACTATGGCTACACCTTC,CASSTAGNYGYTF,TRBV19,.,TRBJ1-2,.
TGTGCCAGCGGCGGGCTAGCGGGGACCGGGGAGCTGTTTTTT,CASGGLAGTGELFF,TRBV2,TRBD2,TRBJ2-2,many
TGTGCCAGCAGTTTAACTAGCGGGGGTTACAATGAGCAGTTCTTC,CASSLTSGGYNEQFF,TRBV12-3/TRBV12-4,TRBD2,TRBJ2-1,many
TGTGCCATCAGGTACGGACGGGACGGCCTATACGAGCAGTACTTC,CAIRYGRDGLYEQYF,TRBV10-3,.,TRBJ2-7,many
TGTGCCAGCAGTTCACCAGGGGGGTCGGAGACCCAGTACTTC,CASSSPGGSETQYF,TRBV27,.,TRBJ2-5,many
TGTGCCAGCTCACCTGGGTCAAGGGCCCAGGCGGAAGCTTTCTTT,CASSPGSRAQAEAFF,TRBV18,.,TRBJ1-1,few
TGTGCCAGCAGCTTAATTAGGCAGGGACAAGAGACCCAGTACTTC,CASSLIRQGQETQYF,TRBV7-2,.,TRBJ2-5,many
TGTGCCAGCAGTTACCTTTCCGACAGGGAGGGTGTCCACTACGAGCAGTACTTC,CASSYLSDREGVHYEQYF,TRBV6-4,.,TRBJ2-7,few
TGTGCCAGCAGTTTATCGCTCGGGGTGCGGTCACCCCTCCACTTT,CASSLSLGVRSPLHF,TRBV27,.,TRBJ1-6,.
TGTGCCAGCAGCTTAGATAGTCAGGGCCAAGAGACCCAGTACTTC,CASSLDSQGQETQYF,TRBV7-2,.,TRBJ2-5,many
TGCAGCGTTGTTAGGCGCCAGGGGAGGTCTGGGGCCAACGTCCTGACTTTC,CSVVRRQGRSGANVLTF,TRBV29-1,.,TRBJ2-6,.
TGTGCCAGCACCCGGACTCTCCTTTCCTACGAGCAGTACTTC,CASTRTLLSYEQYF,TRBV2,.,TRBJ2-7,many
TGTGCCAGCAGTTTATCTACGACAGGCAAAAACATTCAGTACTTC,CASSLSTTGKNIQYF,TRBV12-3/TRBV12-4,.,TRBJ2-4,few
TGTGCCAGCAGCAAGCAGCCCCCAGGGGCCAACGTCCTGACTTTC,CASSKQPPGANVLTF,TRBV11-2,.,TRBJ2-6,many
TGTGCCTGGACCCCTGACAGTAGTAGCTCCTACGAGCAGTACTTC,CAWTPDSSSSYEQYF,TRBV30,.,TRBJ2-7,many
TGTGCCAGCAGTTTAGGAAGGGCTAATGAAAAACTGTTTTTT,CASSLGRANEKLFF,TRBV12-3/TRBV12-4,.,TRBJ1-4,many
TGTGCCAGCAGGTCAAGGGTGGGACTACTCTCCGAGCAGTACTTC,CASRSRVGLLSEQYF,TRBV6-1,TRBD2,TRBJ2-7,few
TGTGCCTGGAAGTATCCGGGAAACACTGGCTACACCTTC,CAWKYPGNTGYTF,TRBV30,.,TRBJ1-2,many
TGTGCCAGCATCGGGACAGGCCGAAGCTACACCTTC,CASIGTGRSYTF,TRBV6-2/TRBV6-3,TRBD1,TRBJ1-2,once
TGTGCCAGTAGTTGGGACAACTATGGCTACACCTTC,CASSWDNYGYTF,TRBV19,.,TRBJ1-2,.
TGTGCCAGCAGCTTAGGGATAGCGGGAGGCGAGCAGTACTTC,CASSLGIAGGEQYF,TRBV7-2,TRBD2,TRBJ2-7,many
TGCGCCAGCACCGGACAGCCCTCGAACACTGAAGCTTTCTTT,CASTGQPSNTEAFF,TRBV5-1,.,TRBJ1-1,.
TGTGCCAGCAGTTACGGCGGTACAGGAGGAGATACGCAGTATTTT,CASSYGGTGGDTQYF,TRBV6-2/TRBV6-3,.,TRBJ2-3,.
TGTGCCTGGAACTCCGAAGGGGCACAAGGCTACACCTTC,CAWNSEGAQGYTF,TRBV30,.,TRBJ1-2,few
TGTGCCAGCAGTTACTCGGGCCGGACAAATGAGCAGTTCTTC,CASSYSGRTNEQFF,TRBV6-5,.,TRBJ2-1,.
TGTGCCAGCAGTCCGGAGGCCACCGGGGAGCTGTTTTTT,CASSPEATGELFF,TRBV2,.,TRBJ2-2,many
TGTGCCAGCAGCTTAGGTGGGGGGTCTCAGCCCCAGCATTTT,CASSLGGGSQPQHF,TRBV7-2,.,TRBJ1-5,many
TGTGCCAGCAGTTACACACCGGGCCCTACCTCTGGAAACACCATATATTTT,CASSYTPGPTSGNTIYF,TRBV6-5,.,TRBJ1-3,.
TGTGCCAGCAGCGTAGAAGGACAGAACACCGGGGAGCTGTTTTTT,CASSVEGQNTGELFF,TRBV9,.,TRBJ2-2,few
TGTGCCAGCAGCTTAGATGGGACAGGGAAAGCGGGGGGCTACACCTTC,CASSLDGTGKAGGYTF,TRBV7-2,TRBD1,TRBJ1-2,many
TGTGCCAGCAGTCGGGGACAGGACTACGAGCAGTACTTC,CASSRGQDYEQYF,TRBV28,TRBD1,TRBJ2-7,.
TGTGCCTGGAGTACGGGCCAGGGAGAAGGAGAGACCCAGTACTTC,CAWSTGQGEGETQYF,TRBV30,.,TRBJ2-5,many
TGTGCCAGCAGCTTTGCAGCGGGAGACAATGAGCAGTTCTTC,CASSFAAGDNEQFF,TRBV7-3,TRBD2,TRBJ2-1,.
TGTGCCAGCCGACTAGCGGGAGATGGTGAGACCCAGTACTTC,CASRLAGDGETQYF,TRBV4-2,TRBD2,TRBJ2-5,.
TGTGCCAGCAGTTTCGGCCCCGTAACTAGCGGGGGATCACTTGCGGAGCTAGCCAAAAACATTCAGTACTTC,CASSFGPVTSGGSLAELAKNIQYF,TRBV28,TRBD2,TRBJ2-4,many
TGCAGTGCTATTACGGGAGGAGAGACCCAGTACTTC,CSAITGGETQYF,TRBV20-1,TRBD2,TRBJ2-5,many
TGTGCCAGCAGTTACTCGAGTGGGAGGGAGACCCAGTACTTC,CASSYSSGRETQYF,TRBV6-6,.,TRBJ2-5,many
TGTGCCAGCAGTAGGCAGGTGGGCACTGAAGCTTTCTTT,CASSRQVGTEAFF,TRBV6-1,.,TRBJ1-1,many